The clone carrying this TCR beta chain was counted only a few times. Its antigen is not known. These data come from a study of PD-1 blockade in mismatch repair-deficient tumors. Study-level findings and limits: Rapid post-treatment expansion, then contraction, generally preceding radiologic response, marked tumor-resident clones.

Profiling relied on immunoSEQ multiplex PCR, and the TCRdb table lists in-frame clones only, not all of them. The sample carries some 100,000 clones, about 79% recorded once. Mismatch repair deficiency was confirmed in all patients, by PCR or immunohistochemistry. The source of this sequence is an adult with mismatch repair-deficient cancer. The sample consisted of peripheral blood, taken approximately 35 weeks after starting pembrolizumab.

CDR3 DNA sequence: TGTGCCAGCAGGGGTAGCGGGTCTGGACCCTACGAGCAGTACTTC. Translation: CASRGSGSGPYEQYF. The chain joins TRBV6-4 to TRBJ2-7; TRBD2 matches 7 bases. Germline V gives CDR1 MRHNA, CDR2 SNTAGT. The V segment lost 6 bases and the J segment 2 bases; nucleotides outside the gene matches: 10. CDR3 length: 15 residues.